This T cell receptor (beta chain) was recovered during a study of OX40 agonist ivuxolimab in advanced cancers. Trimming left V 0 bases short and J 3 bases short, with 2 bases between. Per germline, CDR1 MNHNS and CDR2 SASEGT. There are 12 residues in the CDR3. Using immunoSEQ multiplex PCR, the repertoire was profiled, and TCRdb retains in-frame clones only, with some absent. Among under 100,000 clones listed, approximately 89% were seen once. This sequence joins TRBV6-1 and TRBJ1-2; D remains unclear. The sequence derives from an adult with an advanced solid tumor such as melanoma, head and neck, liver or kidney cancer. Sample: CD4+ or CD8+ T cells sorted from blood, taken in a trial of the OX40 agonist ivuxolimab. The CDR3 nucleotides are TGTGCCAGCAGTGAAGCTGACTATGGCTACACCTTC. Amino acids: CASSEADYGYTF.